The 26 T cell receptor beta chains listed next were all sequenced from one sample in a study of lymphopenia after photon versus proton radiotherapy. Profiling relied on immunoSEQ multiplex PCR, and the TCRdb table lists in-frame clones only, not all of them. The sample holds 23,000 or so clones, roughly 89% seen once. The sample here was peripheral blood, taken from a patient treated with photon-based radiotherapy. The receptors originated from a man in his fifties or sixties with gastric cancer.

This rearrangement joins TRBV7-3 to TRBJ2-2; D might be TRBD1 (5 bases). CDR3 length equals 13 residues. Germline lookup yields CDR1 SGHTA and CDR2 FQGTGA. The V and J ends lost 8 bases and 8 bases respectively, with 15 bases between them. The CDR3 region is CASRGRVSGELFF. CDR3 in DNA: TGTGCCAGCCGAGGCAGGGTGTCTGGGGAGCTGTTTTTT. The variable domain in full, completed from reference TRBV7-3 and TRBJ2-2, reads GAGVSQTPSNKVTEKGKYVELRCDPISGHTALYWYRQSLGQGPEFLIYFQGTGAADDSGLPNDRFFAVRPEGSVSTLKIQRTERGDSAVYLCASRGRVSGELFFGEGSRLTVL.

The chain couples TRBV7-2 to TRBJ2-7; 8 bases align to TRBD2. After removal of 5 bases from V and 2 bases from J, the junction contained 5 bases not matched to a gene. This CDR3 spans 14 amino acids. Germline CDR1 is SGHTA and CDR2 is FQGNSA. Here the CDR3 reads CASSHTGGPYEQYF. The CDR3 bases are TGTGCCAGCAGCCACACGGGGGGGCCCTACGAGCAGTACTTC.

This chain joins TRBV15 and TRBJ2-2; possible D gene TRBD1, 5 bases. The CDR3 runs to 15 residues. V lost 3 bases to trimming and J lost 8 bases, with 16 bases between them. The germline CDR1 and CDR2 sequences are LNHNV and YYDKDF (reference sequence). The DNA of the CDR3 is TGTGCCACCAGCAGGGCCGAGACAGCTCCAGGGGAGCTGTTTTTT. It encodes CATSRAETAPGELFF.

The chain combines TRBV2 with TRBJ2-3, with a possible D match to TRBD2 (5 bases). The CDR3 has 13 residues. From germline, CDR1 is SNHLY and CDR2 FYNNEI. V was pared by 8 bases and J by 2 bases, with 11 bases between. The CDR3 is CASLLRATDTQYF. In DNA, the CDR3 is TGTGCCAGCTTGTTGAGGGCCACAGATACGCAGTATTTT.

The chain couples TRBV5-1 to TRBJ2-7; D is unclear. Trimming took 0 bases from V and 3 from J, leaving 7 bases between them. Germline V lookup: CDR1 SGHRS, CDR2 YFSETQ. This CDR3 is built from 13 residues. CDR3 in amino acids: CASSLGRNYEQYV. As DNA, the CDR3 is TGCGCCAGCAGCTTGGGACGGAACTACGAGCAGTACGTC.

The J gene is TRBJ1-1, the V gene TRBV4-2; D not certain. There are 12 residues in the CDR3. Germline V lookup: CDR1 LGHNA, CDR2 YNFKEQ. Trimming left V 4 bases short and J 5 bases short, with 8 bases between. The CDR3 loop reads CASSPPGTEAFF. DNA of the CDR3: TGTGCCAGCAGCCCCCCGGGGACTGAAGCTTTCTTT.

The chain is built from TRBV18 and TRBJ2-7; 9 positions match TRBD1. V trimming: 3 bases; J trimming: 6 bases; junction bases outside the gene matches: 3. This CDR3 is built from 13 residues. The germline CDR1 and CDR2 sequences are KGHSH and LQKENI. CDR3 nucleotides: TGTGCCAGCTCACCGGGACAGGGAAGCGAGCAGTACGTC. It is translated as CASSPGQGSEQYV.

The chain links TRBV6-6 to TRBJ2-2; D uncertain. V lost 6 bases and J 0 bases, leaving 2 bases between the germline ends. Germline-derived CDR1 and CDR2 are MNHNY and SVGAGI (reference sequence). The CDR3 contains 12 residues. In DNA form, the CDR3 reads TGTGCCAGCAGAGCGAACACCGGGGAGCTGTTTTTT. It is translated as CASRANTGELFF.

CDR3: CASRALGGSQPQHF. CDR3 bases: TGTGCCAGCAGGGCTTTGGGCGGTTCCCAGCCCCAGCATTTT. This chain uses TRBV2 with TRBJ1-5, with D uncertain. Germline CDR1 and CDR2: SNHLY and FYNNEI. This CDR3 contains 14 residues. The V and J ends lost 6 bases and 7 bases respectively, with 16 bases between them.

This chain connects TRBV5-5 to TRBJ1-3; a weak D match, TRBD1 (5 bases). This CDR3 has 16 residues. Germline loops: CDR1 SGHKS, CDR2 YYEKEE (reference sequence). The ends were cut back, 4 bases at V and 3 bases at J, with 17 bases in the middle. The CDR3: CASSQKGTIDGNTIYF. CDR3 nucleotide sequence: TGTGCCAGCAGCCAAAAAGGGACGATCGATGGAAACACCATATATTTT.

V is TRBV18 and J is TRBJ1-1, with unresolved D. The CDR3 runs 13 residues. Germline loops: CDR1 KGHSH, CDR2 LQKENI. The V and J ends lost 2 bases and 4 bases respectively, with 8 bases between them. The DNA of the CDR3 is TGTGCCAGCTCACCAGGCCTTGGCACTGAAGCTTTCTTT. It specifies CASSPGLGTEAFF.

This clone was seen more than once but under ten times. The rearrangement uses TRBV7-8 and TRBJ1-2, with 7 bases that match TRBD1. The germline V gene has CDR1 SGHVS and CDR2 FQNEAQ. V gave up 5 bases and J gave up 8 bases; unmatched junction bases: 8. This CDR3 has 13 amino acids. In DNA, the CDR3 is TGTGCCAGCAGCCGGGACAGCTTCCTAGGCTACACCTTC. This translates into CASSRDSFLGYTF. Full variable domain (outside the CDR3, taken from reference TRBV7-8 and TRBJ1-2): GAGVSQSPRYKVAKRGQDVALRCDPISGHVSLFWYQQALGQGPEFLTYFQNEAQLDKSGLPSDRFFAERPEGSVSTLKIQRTQQEDSAVYLCASSRDSFLGYTFGSGTRLTVV.

The chain employs TRBV7-2 and TRBJ1-1, with unresolved D. CDR1 and CDR2 (germline): SGHTA, FQGNSA. Trimming pared 0 bases from V and 4 bases from J, leaving 9 bases between. The CDR3 runs to 14 residues. CDR3 bases: TGTGCCAGCAGCTTAGCCTATTGGGGCACTGAAGCTTTCTTT. Its translation is CASSLAYWGTEAFF.

The gene calls are TRBV7-8 and TRBJ1-1; no clear D. Germline CDR1 reads SGHVS; CDR2 reads FQNEAQ. V was cut by 2 bases and J by 6 bases, with 10 bases left in between. The CDR3 is 13 residues long. CDR3 residues: CASSLSGFAEAFF. The CDR3 DNA is TGTGCCAGCAGCTTATCTGGTTTTGCTGAAGCTTTCTTT.

The V call is TRBV25-1, the J call TRBJ1-2; D is possibly TRBD1 (5 bases). The CDR3 spans 14 residues. Trimming stripped 2 bases from V and 5 bases from J, with 12 bases between. Germline values: CDR1 MGHDK, CDR2 SYGVNS. The chain's CDR3 is CASSEPDRLYGYTF. The CDR3 region has the DNA TGTGCCAGCAGTGAACCAGACAGACTTTATGGCTACACCTTC.

The chain couples TRBV18 to TRBJ2-6, with 8 bases identical to TRBD1. The CDR3 is made up of 18 amino acids. CDR1 and CDR2 from the germline V gene are KGHSH and LQKENI. V was clipped by 2 bases and J by 2 bases; unmatched bases: 8. The CDR3 loop is CASSPSPGGIAGANVLTF. The CDR3 nucleotides read TGTGCCAGCTCACCAAGCCCAGGGGGCATCGCTGGGGCCAACGTCCTGACTTTC.

The chain carries TRBV7-8 and TRBJ1-1; D remains unclear. V gave up 5 bases and J gave up 4 bases, with 11 bases separating them. Germline V lookup: CDR1 SGHVS, CDR2 FQNEAQ. The CDR3 spans 13 residues. The CDR3 reads CASSQLGSTEAFF. The CDR3 DNA reads as TGTGCCAGCAGCCAGCTGGGTTCCACTGAAGCTTTCTTT. Using reference TRBV7-8 and TRBJ1-1 for the parts outside the CDR3, the full variable domain is GAGVSQSPRYKVAKRGQDVALRCDPISGHVSLFWYQQALGQGPEFLTYFQNEAQLDKSGLPSDRFFAERPEGSVSTLKIQRTQQEDSAVYLCASSQLGSTEAFFGQGTRLTVV.

V usage is TRBV11-2 and J usage is TRBJ1-2; D is ambiguous. V was clipped by 4 bases and J by 0 bases, with 0 bases between them. There are 11 residues in the CDR3. Germline CDR1 is SGHAT and CDR2 is FQNNGV. In DNA form, the CDR3 reads TGTGCCAGCAGCTCTAACTATGGCTACACCTTC. Its translation: CASSSNYGYTF.

CDR3 loop: CASSQVGSGANVLTF. The CDR3 DNA reads as TGCGCCAGCAGCCAAGTGGGCTCTGGGGCCAACGTCCTGACTTTC. The chain joins TRBV4-3 to TRBJ2-6; D unresolved. Trimming took off 1 base at V and 0 bases at J, with 4 bases between the two ends. The CDR3 is 15 amino acids. Per the germline V gene, CDR1 is LGHNA and CDR2 is YSLEER.

This clone occurred once. The chain recombines TRBV10-3 with TRBJ2-5; 13 nucleotides line up with TRBD2. This CDR3 region has 22 residues. Trimming cost V 0 bases and J 2 bases; bases outside gene matches: 18. In germline, CDR1 is ENHRY, CDR2 SYGVKD. This CDR3 is CAISESDRGKTSGGIFQETQYF. CDR3 coding DNA: TGTGCCATCAGTGAGTCGGACAGGGGAAAGACTAGCGGGGGGATATTTCAAGAGACCCAGTACTTC.

The chain couples TRBV4-3 to TRBJ1-1; D gene ambiguous. The V and J ends lost 0 bases and 0 bases respectively, with 8 bases between them. The CDR3 runs to 15 residues. Per the germline V gene, CDR1 is LGHNA and CDR2 is YSLEER. As DNA, the CDR3 is TGCGCCAGCAGCCAAGACCGGGAAATGAACACTGAAGCTTTCTTT. Encoded protein: CASSQDREMNTEAFF.

The rearrangement uses TRBV18 and TRBJ1-5, with D perhaps TRBD1 (6 bases). Trimming took 4 bases from V and 2 from J, leaving 12 bases between them. Looked up from germline, CDR1 is KGHSH and CDR2 is LQKENI. This CDR3 region has 15 residues. CDR3 region: CASSLQGVGNQPQHF. CDR3 in DNA: TGTGCCAGCTCACTACAGGGAGTGGGCAATCAGCCCCAGCATTTT.

The rearrangement joins TRBV5-1 to TRBJ2-1; 9 nucleotides agree with TRBD2. Trimming removed 6 bases from V and 3 bases from J; junction bases left unmatched: 4. Germline loops: CDR1 SGHRS, CDR2 YFSETQ. This CDR3 contains 14 residues. The CDR3 DNA reads as TGCGCCAGCAAGCTAGCGGGGTACTACAATGAGCAGTTCTTC. Amino acid sequence: CASKLAGYYNEQFF.

The V and J genes are TRBV7-6 and TRBJ2-3, with TRBD2 as a possible D gene (5 bases). Looked up from germline, CDR1 is SGHVS and CDR2 is FNYEAQ. V was clipped by 5 bases and J by 0 bases, with 12 bases between them. The CDR3 contains 15 residues. CDR3 nucleotide sequence: TGTGCCAGCAGCCCGTCGGGATATAGCACAGATACGCAGTATTTT. Amino acid sequence: CASSPSGYSTDTQYF.

This chain uses TRBV6-1 with TRBJ2-4; the match to TRBD1 covers 9 bases. The junction had 9 bases not matched to a gene; V was cut back by 1 base and J by 8 bases. Germline-derived CDR1 and CDR2 are MNHNS and SASEGT. There are 16 residues in the CDR3. This CDR3 reads CASSEEIGTGFDIQYF. DNA of the CDR3: TGTGCCAGCAGTGAAGAGATCGGGACAGGGTTTGACATTCAGTACTTC.

The rearrangement joins TRBV19 to TRBJ1-1, with TRBD1 matching over 12 bases. Germline-derived CDR1 and CDR2 are LNHDA and SQIVND (reference sequence). V was clipped by 4 bases and J by 4 bases; unmatched bases: 7. This CDR3 has 16 residues. The CDR3 spells CASSTPGQGAFTEAFF. CDR3 in DNA: TGTGCCAGTAGTACACCGGGACAGGGGGCGTTCACTGAAGCTTTCTTT.